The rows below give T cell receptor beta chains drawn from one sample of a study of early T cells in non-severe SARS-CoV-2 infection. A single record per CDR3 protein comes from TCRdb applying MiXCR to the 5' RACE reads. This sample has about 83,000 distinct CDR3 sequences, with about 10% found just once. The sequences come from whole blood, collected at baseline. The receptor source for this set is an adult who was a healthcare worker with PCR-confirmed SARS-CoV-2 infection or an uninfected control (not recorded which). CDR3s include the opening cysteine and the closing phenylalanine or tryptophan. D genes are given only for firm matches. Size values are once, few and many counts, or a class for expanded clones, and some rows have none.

CDR3aa: CASSPSYGGNTEAFF
CDR3nt: TGCGCCAGCAGCCCCTCGTATGGGGGTAACACTGAAGCTTTCTTT
d_gene: NA
abundance: few
v_gene: TRBV5-1
j_gene: TRBJ1-1

CDR3aa: CASSYPPGSGGELFF
CDR3nt: TGTGCCAGCAGCTATCCCCCTGGTTCCGGGGGGGAGCTGTTTTTT
d_gene: NA
abundance: NA
v_gene: TRBV27
j_gene: TRBJ2-2

CDR3aa: CASSQDRSRGLGQPQHF
CDR3nt: TGTGCCAGCAGCCAAGATAGATCGAGGGGGCTGGGACAGCCCCAGCATTTT
d_gene: TRBD1
abundance: few
v_gene: TRBV3-1
j_gene: TRBJ1-5

CDR3aa: CSPVGVRTREAFF
CDR3nt: TGCAGTCCTGTGGGGGTTAGGACGCGTGAAGCTTTCTTT
d_gene: NA
abundance: NA
v_gene: TRBV20-1
j_gene: TRBJ1-1

CDR3aa: CASRPTGADANTGELFF
CDR3nt: TGTGCCAGCAGACCGACAGGGGCAGACGCGAACACCGGGGAGCTGTTTTTT
d_gene: TRBD1
abundance: few
v_gene: TRBV5-6
j_gene: TRBJ2-2

CDR3aa: CASSIYNEQFF
CDR3nt: TGTGCCAGTAGTATATACAATGAGCAGTTCTTC
d_gene: NA
abundance: few
v_gene: TRBV19
j_gene: TRBJ2-1

CDR3aa: CASSLRGTRAGPGREQYF
CDR3nt: TGTGCCAGCAGCTTGAGGGGGACACGAGCGGGGCCTGGCCGGGAGCAGTACTTC
d_gene: NA
abundance: NA
v_gene: TRBV7-2
j_gene: TRBJ2-7

CDR3aa: CSATRPGRGRRTDTQYF
CDR3nt: TGCAGTGCTACTCGACCCGGGCGCGGGAGAAGGACAGATACGCAGTATTTT
d_gene: TRBD2
abundance: few
v_gene: TRBV20-1
j_gene: TRBJ2-3

CDR3aa: CASSEVALTNEQFF
CDR3nt: TGTGCCAGCAGTGAAGTGGCCCTGACTAACGAGCAGTTCTTC
d_gene: NA
abundance: few
v_gene: TRBV2
j_gene: TRBJ2-1

CDR3aa: CASSEGLAASYEQYF
CDR3nt: TGTGCCAGCAGCGAAGGACTAGCGGCCTCCTACGAGCAGTACTTC
d_gene: TRBD2
abundance: NA
v_gene: TRBV9
j_gene: TRBJ2-7

CDR3aa: CASSQWAGKSYEQYF
CDR3nt: TGCGCCAGCAGCCAATGGGCAGGAAAATCCTACGAGCAGTACTTC
d_gene: NA
abundance: few
v_gene: TRBV4-1
j_gene: TRBJ2-7

CDR3aa: CASSLRGTPETQYF
CDR3nt: TGTGCCAGCAGTTTACGAGGGACCCCCGAGACCCAGTACTTC
d_gene: NA
abundance: few
v_gene: TRBV27
j_gene: TRBJ2-5

CDR3aa: CASSGENF
CDR3nt: TGTGCCAGCAGCGGAGAGAACTTC
d_gene: NA
abundance: many
v_gene: TRBV6-4
j_gene: TRBJ2-5

CDR3aa: CASSPGTGSEQYF
CDR3nt: TGTGCCAGCTCACCAGGGACAGGGAGCGAGCAGTACTTC
d_gene: TRBD1
abundance: few
v_gene: TRBV18
j_gene: TRBJ2-7

CDR3aa: CASTFAEIVNEQFF
CDR3nt: TGTGCCAGCACCTTCGCGGAGATCGTCAATGAGCAGTTCTTC
d_gene: NA
abundance: many
v_gene: TRBV7-9
j_gene: TRBJ2-1

CDR3aa: CSARGLQGTEAFF
CDR3nt: TGCAGTGCTAGAGGCCTCCAGGGGACTGAAGCTTTCTTT
d_gene: NA
abundance: many
v_gene: TRBV20-1
j_gene: TRBJ1-1

CDR3aa: CASSPGAYEQYF
CDR3nt: TGCGCCAGCAGCCCCGGGGCCTACGAGCAGTACTTC
d_gene: NA
abundance: many
v_gene: TRBV5-1
j_gene: TRBJ2-7

CDR3aa: CAWSPGRNQPQHF
CDR3nt: TGTGCCTGGAGCCCGGGGAGGAATCAGCCCCAGCATTTT
d_gene: NA
abundance: NA
v_gene: TRBV30
j_gene: TRBJ1-5

CDR3aa: CASSQYYRAEAFF
CDR3nt: TGTGCCAGCAGCCAATACTACAGGGCCGAAGCTTTCTTT
d_gene: NA
abundance: few
v_gene: TRBV14
j_gene: TRBJ1-1

CDR3aa: CSASPWDFKGTDTQYF
CDR3nt: TGCAGTGCTTCTCCGTGGGACTTTAAAGGCACAGATACGCAGTATTTT
d_gene: NA
abundance: many
v_gene: TRBV20-1
j_gene: TRBJ2-3

CDR3aa: CAWSVRVLEQYF
CDR3nt: TGTGCCTGGAGTGTTAGGGTTCTCGAGCAGTACTTC
d_gene: NA
abundance: few
v_gene: TRBV30
j_gene: TRBJ2-7

CDR3aa: CASRIFGRNTEAFF
CDR3nt: TGTGCCAGCAGAATTTTCGGACGGAACACTGAAGCTTTCTTT
d_gene: NA
abundance: many
v_gene: TRBV2
j_gene: TRBJ1-1

CDR3aa: CASSLTGTDTQYF
CDR3nt: TGTGCCAGCAGTTTAACAGGGACAGATACGCAGTATTTT
d_gene: NA
abundance: many
v_gene: TRBV12-3/TRBV12-4
j_gene: TRBJ2-3

CDR3aa: CASSFWALAPSGQETQYF
CDR3nt: TGTGCCAGCAGCTTCTGGGCGCTAGCGCCGAGTGGGCAAGAGACCCAGTACTTC
d_gene: NA
abundance: few
v_gene: TRBV7-9
j_gene: TRBJ2-5

CDR3aa: CASRGRVKTLLGTDTQYF
CDR3nt: TGCGCCAGCAGGGGCAGGGTGAAGACCCTCCTCGGCACAGATACGCAGTATTTT
d_gene: NA
abundance: NA
v_gene: TRBV10-2
j_gene: TRBJ2-3

CDR3aa: CASSPQRYQETQYF
CDR3nt: TGCGCCAGCAGCCCCCAGCGGTACCAAGAGACCCAGTACTTC
d_gene: NA
abundance: many
v_gene: TRBV4-1
j_gene: TRBJ2-5

CDR3aa: CASSQREVGEQFF
CDR3nt: TGTGCCAGCAGCCAGCGGGAGGTGGGTGAGCAGTTCTTC
d_gene: TRBD2
abundance: many
v_gene: TRBV4-2
j_gene: TRBJ2-1

CDR3aa: CASSEYGTQYF
CDR3nt: TGTGCCAGCAGTGAATACGGTACGCAGTATTTT
d_gene: NA
abundance: few
v_gene: TRBV25-1
j_gene: TRBJ2-3

CDR3aa: CSATHGDITSPLHF
CDR3nt: TGCAGTGCTACTCATGGGGACATTACTTCACCCCTCCACTTT
d_gene: NA
abundance: many
v_gene: TRBV20-1
j_gene: TRBJ1-6

CDR3aa: CASSESWAGGVGTEAFF
CDR3nt: TGCGCCAGCAGTGAGTCGTGGGCTGGGGGCGTAGGCACTGAAGCTTTCTTT
d_gene: NA
abundance: NA
v_gene: TRBV10-2
j_gene: TRBJ1-1

CDR3aa: CSARDPLAGAEQFF
CDR3nt: TGCAGTGCTCGCGATCCCCTAGCGGGAGCTGAGCAGTTCTTC
d_gene: TRBD2
abundance: NA
v_gene: TRBV20-1
j_gene: TRBJ2-1

CDR3aa: CASSLAGIEAFF
CDR3nt: TGTGCCAGCAGCTTAGCGGGTATAGAAGCTTTCTTT
d_gene: NA
abundance: few
v_gene: TRBV7-9
j_gene: TRBJ1-1

CDR3aa: CSARARGLAPPPSHYEQYF
CDR3nt: TGCAGTGCTAGAGCGCGGGGACTAGCTCCTCCGCCTTCTCACTACGAGCAGTACTTC
d_gene: TRBD2
abundance: NA
v_gene: TRBV20-1
j_gene: TRBJ2-7

CDR3aa: CASSGASNYGYTF
CDR3nt: TGTGCCAGCAGCGGGGCCTCTAACTATGGCTACACCTTC
d_gene: NA
abundance: many
v_gene: TRBV5-6
j_gene: TRBJ1-2

CDR3aa: CASSPGQSQETQYF
CDR3nt: TGCGCCAGCAGCCCGGGACAGTCGCAAGAGACCCAGTACTTC
d_gene: TRBD1
abundance: many
v_gene: TRBV5-1
j_gene: TRBJ2-5

CDR3aa: CASSPDRQGQPQHF
CDR3nt: TGTGCCAGCAGCCCTGACAGGCAGGGGCAGCCCCAGCATTTT
d_gene: NA
abundance: few
v_gene: TRBV7-2
j_gene: TRBJ1-5

CDR3aa: CSAHDNYGYTF
CDR3nt: TGCAGTGCGCACGACAACTATGGCTACACCTTC
d_gene: NA
abundance: many
v_gene: TRBV20-1
j_gene: TRBJ1-2

CDR3aa: CASSRDRGDEQYF
CDR3nt: TGTGCCAGCAGCAGGGACAGGGGAGACGAGCAGTACTTC
d_gene: TRBD1
abundance: NA
v_gene: TRBV5-8
j_gene: TRBJ2-7

CDR3aa: CSVKWHANTGELFF
CDR3nt: TGCAGCGTTAAATGGCACGCGAACACCGGGGAGCTGTTTTTT
d_gene: NA
abundance: few
v_gene: TRBV29-1
j_gene: TRBJ2-2

CDR3aa: CASSLEGRSSRAFF
CDR3nt: TGCGCCAGCAGCCTGGAGGGACGGTCCTCCCGAGCGTTCTTC
d_gene: NA
abundance: many
v_gene: TRBV4-1
j_gene: TRBJ2-1

CDR3aa: CASSLGPDTQYF
CDR3nt: TGTGCCAGCAGCTTAGGGCCAGATACGCAGTATTTT
d_gene: NA
abundance: NA
v_gene: TRBV7-9
j_gene: TRBJ2-3

CDR3aa: CSVRTGSGANVLTF
CDR3nt: TGCAGCGTTCGGACAGGCTCTGGGGCCAACGTCCTGACTTTC
d_gene: TRBD1
abundance: NA
v_gene: TRBV29-1
j_gene: TRBJ2-6

CDR3aa: CASSLKRPGQGGEQFF
CDR3nt: TGTGCCAGCAGTTTAAAAAGGCCAGGACAGGGTGGTGAGCAGTTCTTC
d_gene: TRBD1
abundance: NA
v_gene: TRBV12-3/TRBV12-4
j_gene: TRBJ2-1

CDR3aa: CATSDSGTPRREQYF
CDR3nt: TGTGCCACCAGTGACTCCGGGACCCCCAGGAGGGAGCAGTACTTC
d_gene: NA
abundance: few
v_gene: TRBV24-1
j_gene: TRBJ2-7

CDR3aa: CASRERLAGGPSYNEQFF
CDR3nt: TGTGCCAGCAGAGAAAGACTAGCGGGAGGGCCTTCCTACAATGAGCAGTTCTTC
d_gene: TRBD2
abundance: many
v_gene: TRBV6-1
j_gene: TRBJ2-1

CDR3aa: CSARDILGPLDTQYF
CDR3nt: TGCAGTGCTAGAGATATTCTAGGCCCGTTGGATACGCAGTATTTT
d_gene: NA
abundance: NA
v_gene: TRBV20-1
j_gene: TRBJ2-3

CDR3aa: CASSLRSSILYGEQFF
CDR3nt: TGTGCCAGCAGCTTAAGGTCTAGCATTCTGTACGGTGAGCAGTTCTTC
d_gene: NA
abundance: NA
v_gene: TRBV7-8
j_gene: TRBJ2-1

CDR3aa: CASSLAVLAGRRSYNEQFF
CDR3nt: TGTGCCAGCAGCTTAGCGGTGCTAGCGGGGAGACGCTCCTACAATGAGCAGTTCTTC
d_gene: TRBD2
abundance: few
v_gene: TRBV7-9
j_gene: TRBJ2-1

CDR3aa: CAISEPTGPTYEQYF
CDR3nt: TGTGCCATCAGTGAGCCGACAGGACCCACCTACGAGCAGTACTTC
d_gene: NA
abundance: few
v_gene: TRBV10-3
j_gene: TRBJ2-7

CDR3aa: CASSQGSGGTSGAYEQYF
CDR3nt: TGCGCCAGCAGCCAAGGTTCCGGTGGGACTAGCGGCGCCTACGAGCAGTACTTC
d_gene: TRBD2
abundance: NA
v_gene: TRBV4-1
j_gene: TRBJ2-7

CDR3aa: CASSPPRSSGRGEQFF
CDR3nt: TGTGCCAGCAGCCCCCCTCGTTCTAGCGGGAGGGGTGAGCAGTTCTTC
d_gene: TRBD2
abundance: many
v_gene: TRBV7-6
j_gene: TRBJ2-1

CDR3aa: CASTYSGIKADTQYF
CDR3nt: TGTGCCAGTACTTATAGCGGGATTAAAGCAGATACGCAGTATTTT
d_gene: TRBD2
abundance: NA
v_gene: TRBV19
j_gene: TRBJ2-3

CDR3aa: CASSFSGQCYRSYEQYF
CDR3nt: TGCGCCAGCAGCTTTTCCGGACAGTGTTACCGCTCCTACGAGCAGTACTTC
d_gene: NA
abundance: NA
v_gene: TRBV5-1
j_gene: TRBJ2-7

CDR3aa: CSVSPGENTGELFF
CDR3nt: TGCAGCGTTAGTCCAGGGGAGAACACCGGGGAGCTGTTTTTT
d_gene: NA
abundance: few
v_gene: TRBV29-1
j_gene: TRBJ2-2

CDR3aa: CASSLFGTSGRNEQYF
CDR3nt: TGTGCCAGCAGCTTGTTCGGGACTAGCGGGAGAAACGAGCAGTACTTC
d_gene: TRBD2
abundance: many
v_gene: TRBV7-3
j_gene: TRBJ2-7